This TCR beta chain was recorded in a study of identical twins. Via MiXCR, TCRdb re-called the 5' RACE reads, giving one row per CDR3 protein. The sample carries approximately 890,000 distinct CDR3 sequences, more than 9% recorded once. Germline assignment: CDR1 SGHAT and CDR2 FQNNGV. This CDR3 has 11 amino acids. The ends were cut back, 6 bases at V and 12 bases at J, with 12 bases in the middle. This clonotype was counted at least ten times. The data also belong to a second study, concerning yellow fever vaccine responses in identical twins.

This chain connects TRBV11-2 to TRBJ2-1; a weak D match, TRBD2 (7 bases). The receptor comes from a young woman in good health. The sample comprised PBMCs. CDR3 bases: TGTGCCAGCAGGAGGGGGGGCGCGCAGTTCTTC. Its translation: CASRRGGAQFF.